These 25 T cell receptor beta chains share one sample of origin, sequenced in a study of T cell repertoires in aging, cancer and after chemotherapy. TRB rearrangements spanning V, D and J were amplified using mixed TRB-A/B primers. TCRdb reprocessed the multiplex PCR reads via MiXCR and lists one record per CDR3 protein. Of fewer than 1,500 distinct CDR3 sequences listed, around 39% were seen once; the top ten hold over 50%. TCR beta rearrangements were amplified from peripheral blood genomic DNA. The sequenced material came from blood. Receptors were obtained from a human donor with a solid tumor.

The rearrangement uses TRBV20-1 and TRBJ2-7; D may be TRBD2 (7 bases). Trimming took 4 bases from V and 1 from J, leaving 26 bases between them. CDR1 and CDR2 (germline): DFQATT, SNEGSKA (reference sequence). The CDR3 contains 18 residues. CDR3 in amino acids: CSATSYRDTAGSSYEQYF. The CDR3 DNA reads as TGCAGTGCTACTTCCTACAGGGATACAGCGGGATCTTCCTACGAGCAGTACTTC.

The gene calls are TRBV6-5 and TRBJ1-1; D is unclear. This CDR3 is 11 amino acids long. The germline CDR1 and CDR2 sequences are MNHEY and SVGAGI. Trimming took off 4 bases at V and 5 bases at J, with 5 bases between the two ends. CDR3 in DNA: TGTGCCAGCAGTTCCCTTACTGAAGCTTTCTTT. Translation: CASSSLTEAFF.

This sequence joins TRBV30 and TRBJ2-3; either TRBD1 or TRBD2 may supply D (5 bases each). V shed 8 bases and J shed 6 bases, with 21 bases lying between them. The CDR3 sequence is 14 residues long. Germline-derived CDR1 and CDR2 are GTSNPN and SVGIG (reference sequence). CDR3 DNA sequence: TGTGCCGGGACCCGCGACAAAATCAGCGATACGCAGTATTTT. This encodes CAGTRDKISDTQYF.

In this sample, this clonotype turned up a few times. The chain carries TRBV6-1 and TRBJ1-3; D gene ambiguous. This CDR3 comprises 13 residues. Germline V lookup: CDR1 MNHNS, CDR2 SASEGT. Trimming left V 7 bases short and J 0 bases short, with 7 bases between. As DNA, the CDR3 is TGTGCCAGCAAGACCCGCTCTGGAAACACCATATATTTT. Translating it yields CASKTRSGNTIYF.

There are a few counts of this clonotype. This chain connects TRBV4-1 to TRBJ2-7; 10 bases match TRBD2. Trimming took 4 bases from V and 0 from J; bases not matched to a gene: 6. Germline CDR1 reads MGHRA; CDR2 reads YSYEKL. The CDR3 has 16 amino acids. The CDR3 spells CASSPGLAELSYEQYF. The CDR3 DNA follows: TGCGCCAGCAGCCCCGGACTAGCGGAACTCTCCTACGAGCAGTACTTC.

The chain links TRBV20-1 to TRBJ2-7; D might be TRBD2 (7 bases). The ends were cut back, 5 bases at V and 0 bases at J, with 17 bases in the middle. Germline V gene data show CDR1 as DFQATT and CDR2 as SNEGSKA (reference sequence). The CDR3 has 15 residues. The CDR3 sequence: CSARGGGGASYEQYF. The CDR3 DNA reads TGCAGTGCTCGAGGGGGGGGTGGGGCCTCCTACGAGCAGTACTTC.

This clonotype appeared a few times. The chain employs TRBV20-1 and TRBJ2-1, with D possibly TRBD1 on 5 matching bases. The length of the CDR3 is 14 residues. Germline V gives CDR1 DFQATT, CDR2 SNEGSKA (reference sequence). Trimming removed 4 bases at V and 5 bases at J, with 15 bases between. CDR3 in amino acids: CSAISGAANNEQFF. The CDR3 nucleotides are TGCAGTGCTATTTCTGGGGCGGCTAACAATGAGCAGTTCTTC.

The V call is TRBV5-4, the J call TRBJ1-5; TRBD1 aligns across 10 bases. Germline assignment: CDR1 SGHNT and CDR2 YYREEE (reference sequence). The CDR3 totals 16 residues. V lost 0 bases and J lost 5; bases outside the gene matches: 5. This CDR3 reads CASSLGGTGVHQPQHF. The CDR3 region has the DNA TGTGCCAGCAGCTTGGGCGGGACAGGGGTGCATCAGCCCCAGCATTTT. Complete variable domain (other parts from reference TRBV5-4 and TRBJ1-5): ETGVTQSPTHLIKTRGQQVTLRCSSQSGHNTVSWYQQALGQGPQFIFQYYREEENGRGNFPPRFSGLQFPNYSSELNVNALELDDSALYLCASSLGGTGVHQPQHFGDGTRLSIL.

V is TRBV7-2 and J is TRBJ2-7; D is perhaps TRBD2 (6 bases). The CDR3 sequence is 13 residues long. V was trimmed by 5 bases and J by 6 bases, leaving 14 bases between them. Germline CDR1 is SGHTA and CDR2 is FQGNSA. The CDR3: CTSSTRLVGEQYF. The CDR3 region has the DNA TGTACCAGCAGCACCCGACTAGTGGGCGAGCAGTACTTC.

The chain carries TRBV12-3 or TRBV12-4 and TRBJ1-5; D is uncertain. The length of the CDR3 is 13 residues. Trimming removed 3 bases at V and 5 bases at J, with 8 bases between. The CDR3: CASSLASHQPQHF. The CDR3 bases are TGTGCCAGCAGTTTGGCATCGCATCAGCCCCAGCATTTT.

This clonotype was observed once. V usage is TRBV24-1 and J usage is TRBJ2-3; D uncertain. The CDR3 contains 12 residues. V lost 7 bases and J lost 2, with 6 bases in between. Per the germline V gene, CDR1 is KGHDR and CDR2 is SFDVKD. This chain's CDR3 is CATRGYTDTQYF. The CDR3 DNA follows: TGTGCCACCAGAGGGTACACAGATACGCAGTATTTT.

J is TRBJ2-5 and V is TRBV6-5; 10 nucleotides line up with TRBD2. The J call may be in error: the DNA end matches TRBJ2-1 better. The CDR3 has 15 residues. Germline V CDR1 and CDR2: MNHEY, SVGAGI. Here the CDR3 DNA reads TGTGCCAGCAGTTACCAGGCTAGCGGGAGTAATGAGCAGTTCTTC. This encodes CASSYQASGSNEQFF.

This clonotype is deemed large. CDR3 loop: CAWSLRGLANTGELFF. DNA of the CDR3: TGTGCCTGGAGCCTCCGTGGACTAGCAAACACCGGGGAGCTGTTTTTT. The chain combines TRBV30 with TRBJ2-2; 8 bases are shared with TRBD2. The germline V gene encodes CDR1 GTSNPN and CDR2 SVGIG (reference sequence). V gave up 3 bases and J gave up 2 bases; unmatched junction bases: 8. The CDR3 runs to 16 residues. Using reference TRBV30 and TRBJ2-2 for the parts outside the CDR3, the full variable domain is SQTIHQWPATLVQPVGSPLSLECTVEGTSNPNLYWYRQAAGRGLQLLFYSVGIGQISSEVPQNLSASRPQDRQFILSSKKLLLSDSGFYLCAWSLRGLANTGELFFGEGSRLTVL.

V and J are TRBV5-4 and TRBJ1-2; TRBD1 matches 8 bases. V was clipped by 0 bases and J by 7 bases; unmatched bases: 8. Looked up from germline, CDR1 is SGHNT and CDR2 is YYREEE (reference sequence). The CDR3 is made up of 15 amino acids. CDR3 in DNA: TGTGCCAGCAGCTTGGACGGCAGGGGGCTGGTTGGCTACACCTTC. The encoded protein is CASSLDGRGLVGYTF.

The J gene is TRBJ2-1, the V gene TRBV19; the D gene is possibly TRBD1 (5 bases). The germline gives CDR1 LNHDA, CDR2 SQIVND (reference sequence). Trimming removed 1 base at V and 10 bases at J, with 11 bases between. CDR3 length: 13 amino acids. The CDR3 reads CASSIVPWTEQFF. As DNA, the CDR3 is TGTGCCAGTAGTATAGTCCCATGGACAGAGCAGTTCTTC.

This clonotype appeared a few times. The chain joins TRBV6-1 to TRBJ1-2; D is unresolved. There are 12 residues in the CDR3. Germline V gene lookup returns CDR1 MNHNS and CDR2 SASEGT. The V end lost 6 bases, the J end lost 1 base, and 6 bases lay between the germline ends. In nucleotides, the CDR3 is TGTGCCAGCAGAGACATTAACTATGGCTACACCTTC. Translation: CASRDINYGYTF.

This clonotype turned up a few times. The chain uses TRBV20-1 and TRBJ1-2; possible D gene TRBD1, 6 bases. This CDR3 contains 15 residues. The germline gives CDR1 DFQATT, CDR2 SNEGSKA (reference sequence). Trimming removed 5 bases from V and 4 bases from J, with 20 bases in between. CDR3 DNA: TGCAGTGCTCCGACCGACCTCACAGGGCTCTATGGCTACACCTTC. Protein sequence: CSAPTDLTGLYGYTF.

J is TRBJ1-2 and V is TRBV10-3; D unclear. Germline V CDR1 and CDR2: ENHRY, SYGVKD. The CDR3 runs 14 residues. V lost 7 bases, J lost 4 bases, and 16 bases lay in between. The CDR3 sequence: CAINARQSSYGYTF. CDR3 coding DNA: TGTGCCATCAATGCCAGGCAATCCTCCTATGGCTACACCTTC.

V is TRBV5-4 and J is TRBJ2-3; no firm D call. With 2 bases removed from V and 10 bases from J, the gap between germline ends came to 11 bases. This CDR3 comprises 12 residues. Looked up from germline, CDR1 is SGHNT and CDR2 is YYREEE (reference sequence). This chain's CDR3 is CASSFHQSSQYF. Here the CDR3 DNA reads TGTGCCAGCAGCTTCCACCAGTCATCGCAGTATTTT.

This clonotype has just one count. This chain links TRBV7-6 with TRBJ2-2; 12 nucleotides agree with TRBD1. CDR3 size: 15 residues. From germline, CDR1 is SGHVS and CDR2 FNYEAQ. V shed 5 bases, J shed 8 bases, and the junction held 6 bases outside the gene matches. CDR3 coding DNA: TGTGCCAGCAGCCGGGGACAGGGGGCTGAAGGGGAGCTGTTTTTT. Translated, it gives CASSRGQGAEGELFF. Variable domain in full (rest from reference TRBV7-6 and TRBJ2-2): GAGVSQSPRYKVTKRGQDVALRCDPISGHVSLYWYRQALGQGPEFLTYFNYEAQQDKSGLPNDRFSAERPEGSISTLTIQRTEQRDSAMYRCASSRGQGAEGELFFGEGSRLTVL.

In its sample, this clonotype ranks as large (0.1 to 1%). The chain employs TRBV15 and TRBJ2-7, with D perhaps TRBD1 (6 bases). The CDR3 loop spans 14 amino acids. Germline CDR1 is LNHNV and CDR2 is YYDKDF (reference sequence). V dropped 3 bases and J dropped 3 bases, with 12 bases sitting between them. The CDR3 protein is CATSSRTALYEQYF. The CDR3 coding sequence is TGTGCCACCAGCAGTCGGACAGCGCTCTACGAGCAGTACTTC.

V is TRBV5-1 and J is TRBJ1-6; 9 bases are a match to TRBD1. Unmatched junction bases numbered 3, after V lost 2 bases and J lost 9 bases. The CDR3 runs to 14 residues. CDR1 and CDR2 (germline): SGHRS, YFSETQ. The CDR3 sequence: CASSLQGAGSPLHF. The DNA of the CDR3 is TGCGCCAGCAGCTTACAGGGGGCGGGTTCACCCCTCCACTTT.

The chain carries TRBV19 and TRBJ1-5; D gene unclear. Germline assignment: CDR1 LNHDA and CDR2 SQIVND (reference sequence). This CDR3 contains 16 residues. Trimming pared 2 bases from V and 0 bases from J, leaving 11 bases between. Here the CDR3 reads CASSILGSYSNQPQHF. Written as DNA, the CDR3 is TGTGCCAGTAGTATACTGGGGTCCTATAGCAATCAGCCCCAGCATTTT.

The J gene is TRBJ2-3, the V gene TRBV6-5; 11 nucleotides match TRBD2. CDR1 MNHEY and CDR2 SVGAGI come from the germline V gene. V shed 6 bases, J shed 5 bases, and the junction held 4 bases outside the gene matches. The CDR3 is 14 amino acids. CDR3 bases: TGTGCCAGCAGCTTAGCGGGAGGGGGAGATACGCAGTATTTT. Amino acids: CASSLAGGGDTQYF.

This clonotype is classed as large. The J gene is TRBJ2-7, the V gene TRBV6-5; 9 bases line up with TRBD1. Trimming cost V 5 bases and J 3 bases; bases outside gene matches: 8. Germline V lookup: CDR1 MNHEY, CDR2 SVGAGI. The CDR3 has 15 amino acids. For the CDR3, the DNA is TGTGCCAGCAGTCCCTCCGGGACAGGGTTCTACGAGCAGTACTTC. Its translation: CASSPSGTGFYEQYF.